Following are 17 T cell receptor beta chains from one sample sequenced in a study of blood T cell repertoires in COVID-19. Here immunoSEQ multiplex PCR was the method, and the copy in TCRdb shows in-frame clones only, minus some. The sample shows around 230,000 clones, just over 85% of them seen only once. The sequenced sample was peripheral blood. All receptors derive from a man aged 25 to 40 who had recovered from COVID-19.

The chain employs TRBV2 and TRBJ1-2, with 8 positions matching TRBD1. Germline CDR1 and CDR2: SNHLY and FYNNEI. CDR3 length: 15 amino acids. The J segment lost 3 bases and the V segment lost 2 bases, leaving 5 bases of the junction unmatched. In nucleotides, the CDR3 is TGTGCCAGCAGTGAACCGGCAGGGGGCCACTATGGCTACACCTTC. Protein product: CASSEPAGGHYGYTF.

V usage is TRBV5-1 and J usage is TRBJ1-2, with TRBD1 identical over 10 bases. V dropped 0 bases and J dropped 1; count of bases not matched to a gene: 9. CDR1 and CDR2 from the germline V gene are SGHRS and YFSETQ. The CDR3 contains 18 residues. DNA for the CDR3: TGCGCCAGCAGCTTGGGACAGGGGGCCTTAATGCTTAACTATGGCTACACCTTC. Residues: CASSLGQGALMLNYGYTF.

The chain uses TRBV7-2 and TRBJ2-7; maybe TRBD1 (5 bases). The V and J ends lost 2 bases and 2 bases respectively, with 13 bases between them. Germline-derived CDR1 and CDR2 are SGHTA and FQGNSA. The CDR3 runs to 15 residues. CDR3 region: CASSLSLKGTYEQYF. CDR3 in DNA: TGTGCCAGCAGCTTATCTCTCAAGGGGACCTACGAGCAGTACTTC.

The chain recombines TRBV11-2 with TRBJ2-2; D is unclear. This CDR3 comprises 13 residues. The germline V gene encodes CDR1 SGHAT and CDR2 FQNNGV. The ends were cut back, 5 bases at V and 7 bases at J, with 11 bases in the middle. As DNA, the CDR3 is TGTGCCAGCAGCGTTCAGGATCGCGGGGAGCTGTTTTTT. It translates to CASSVQDRGELFF.

The chain uses TRBV27 and TRBJ2-7; 8 nucleotides agree with TRBD2. CDR1 and CDR2 from the germline V gene are MNHEY and SMNVEV (reference sequence). V was pared by 6 bases and J by 2 bases, with 9 bases of the junction left unmatched. This CDR3 comprises 15 residues. In nucleotides, the CDR3 is TGTGCCAGCAGGGTGAGGGCGCGGGGGGCCTACGAGCAGTACTTC. Its translation: CASRVRARGAYEQYF.

The rearrangement joins TRBV24-1 to TRBJ2-1; the D gene is possibly TRBD1 (6 bases). This CDR3 contains 15 residues. Per the germline V gene, CDR1 is KGHDR and CDR2 is SFDVKD. Trimming removed 7 bases from V and 3 bases from J, with 15 bases in between. The chain's CDR3 is CATSQGQRDYNEQFF. The CDR3 nucleotides read TGTGCCACCAGCCAAGGACAGCGAGACTACAATGAGCAGTTCTTC.

The V and J genes are TRBV9 and TRBJ2-1; weak D call: TRBD1 (5 bases). The germline gives CDR1 SGDLS, CDR2 YYNGEE. CDR3 length equals 14 residues. V was cut by 4 bases and J by 2 bases, with 10 bases left in between. CDR3 residues: CASSLKTAYNEQFF. The CDR3 DNA follows: TGTGCCAGCAGCTTGAAGACAGCCTACAATGAGCAGTTCTTC.

V is TRBV10-1 and J is TRBJ2-3, with 16 bases fitting TRBD2. The CDR3 is made up of 17 amino acids. Germline CDR1 WNHNN, CDR2 SYGVQD (reference sequence). Trimming removed 5 bases from V and 5 bases from J; junction bases left unmatched: 7. In DNA form, the CDR3 reads TGCGCCAGCAGTCGGGGACTAGCGGGGGGGCCAGGAGATACGCAGTATTTT. Its translation is CASSRGLAGGPGDTQYF.

V usage is TRBV7-9 and J usage is TRBJ2-1; weak D call: TRBD2 (5 bases). CDR1 SEHNR and CDR2 FQNEAQ come from the germline V gene (reference sequence). The CDR3 has 16 residues. Trimming pared 1 base from V and 4 bases from J, leaving 14 bases between. Here the CDR3 DNA reads TGTGCCAGCAGCTTAGACCCGGACCGGGGATACAATGAGCAGTTCTTC. It codes for CASSLDPDRGYNEQFF. The full variable domain, in which reference TRBV7-9 and TRBJ2-1 provide the parts outside the CDR3, is DTGVSQNPRHKITKRGQNVTFRCDPISEHNRLYWYRQTLGQGPEFLTYFQNEAQLEKSRLLSDRFSAERPKGSFSTLEIQRTEQGDSAMYLCASSLDPDRGYNEQFFGPGTRLTVL.

On this clone: An end of the junction differs from the germline gene, which may be a read error. The chain recombines TRBV4-3 with TRBJ1-1; 7 nucleotides line up with TRBD1. The CDR3 is made up of 15 amino acids. CDR1 LGHNA and CDR2 YSLEER come from the germline V gene. The CDR3 loop is CASSQAQGVNTEAFF. DNA of the CDR3: TGCGCCAGCAGCCAGGCGCAGGGGGTGAATACTGAAGCTTTCTTT.

The chain employs TRBV5-1 and TRBJ1-1, with 11 nucleotides matching TRBD1. V was pared by 0 bases and J by 7 bases, with 14 bases of the junction left unmatched. The CDR3 spans 18 residues. CDR1 and CDR2 from the germline V gene are SGHRS and YFSETQ. In nucleotides, the CDR3 is TGCGCCAGCAGCTTGGGCCCCGGGACAGGGGGGAGGTATAATGAAGCTTTCTTT. Translating gives CASSLGPGTGGRYNEAFF.

The chain is built from TRBV5-5 and TRBJ1-5; the match to TRBD1 covers 8 bases. Germline V gene lookup returns CDR1 SGHKS and CDR2 YYEKEE (reference sequence). With 5 bases clipped from V and 0 bases from J, the junction kept 4 bases outside the gene matches. The CDR3 runs to 15 residues. CDR3 coding DNA: TGTGCCAGCAGTTCCGGACAGGGTAGCAATCAGCCCCAGCATTTT. Encoded protein: CASSSGQGSNQPQHF. Full variable domain (remainder filled in from reference TRBV5-5 and TRBJ1-5): DAGVTQSPTHLIKTRGQQVTLRCSPISGHKSVSWYQQVLGQGPQFIFQYYEKEERGRGNFPDRFSARQFPNYSSELNVNALLLGDSALYLCASSSGQGSNQPQHFGDGTRLSIL.

V and J are TRBV27 and TRBJ1-2, with TRBD1 matching 7 bases. Germline-derived CDR1 and CDR2 are MNHEY and SMNVEV (reference sequence). V lost 6 bases and J lost 0; bases outside the gene matches: 7. The CDR3 runs 15 residues. CDR3 DNA: TGTGCCAGCAGGCAGACAGGGTCCCCTAACTATGGCTACACCTTC. Translated, it gives CASRQTGSPNYGYTF.

The chain carries TRBV5-1 and TRBJ2-7, with a possible D match to TRBD2 (6 bases). This CDR3 is built from 14 residues. V gave up 3 bases and J gave up 5 bases, with 15 bases separating them. Germline CDR1 reads SGHRS; CDR2 reads YFSETQ. Written as DNA, the CDR3 is TGCGCCAGCAGCTCCACGAGCGGGTGGGACGAGCAGTACTTC. Its protein product is CASSSTSGWDEQYF. Full variable domain (remainder filled in from reference TRBV5-1 and TRBJ2-7): KAGVTQTPRYLIKTRGQQVTLSCSPISGHRSVSWYQQTPGQGLQFLFEYFSETQRNKGNFPGRFSGRQFSNSRSEMNVSTLELGDSALYLCASSSTSGWDEQYFGPGTRLTVT.

J is TRBJ2-3 and V is TRBV11-2; D is unclear. V lost 2 bases to trimming and J lost 2 bases, with 14 bases between them. The germline V gene has CDR1 SGHAT and CDR2 FQNNGV. The CDR3 runs 16 residues. The CDR3 DNA follows: TGTGCCAGCAGCTTATCAGGTATAAGTTACACAGATACGCAGTATTTT. Amino acid sequence: CASSLSGISYTDTQYF.

The chain carries TRBV7-2 and TRBJ2-1; 7 bases are shared with TRBD1. The CDR3 is made up of 13 amino acids. The V and J ends lost 4 bases and 5 bases, in that order; junction bases with no gene match: 2. Germline assignment: CDR1 SGHTA and CDR2 FQGNSA. The CDR3 DNA reads as TGTGCCAGCAGCTCCACAGGGGACAATGAGCAGTTCTTC. Its translation: CASSSTGDNEQFF.

The chain links TRBV6-1 to TRBJ1-2; TRBD1 is a possible D gene (6 bases). This CDR3 comprises 12 residues. V was trimmed by 10 bases and J by 6 bases, leaving 15 bases between them. Germline V lookup: CDR1 MNHNS, CDR2 SASEGT. The CDR3 nucleotides read TGTGCCATGGGGGGGCCGGTAAATGGCTACACCTTC. Translation gives CAMGGPVNGYTF.